A selection of T cell receptor beta chains follows, all from one sample in a study of T cell responses to AZD1222 COVID-19 vaccine. Repertoires were generated with immunoSEQ multiplex PCR, while TCRdb's copy carries only in-frame clones and drops some. The sample lists about 110,000 clones, 80% to 90% occurring once. The starting material was peripheral blood, obtained on day 0 of AZD1222 vaccination. The receptors originated from an adult in good health. CDR3s include the opening cysteine and the closing phenylalanine or tryptophan. A D gene is named only where the DNA matches it firmly. Clone size, where shown, is once, few, many, or a class for clones that have expanded.

d_call: TRBD2
v_call: TRBV7-2
j_call: TRBJ2-3
clone_size: once
cdr3_aa: CASSLVAGTADTQYF
cdr3_nt: TGTGCCAGCAGCTTAGTAGCGGGAACAGCAGATACGCAGTATTTT

d_call: TRBD1
v_call: TRBV3-1/TRBV3-2
j_call: TRBJ2-1
clone_size: NA
cdr3_aa: CASSRSTGTGSSYNEQFF
cdr3_nt: TGTGCCAGCAGCCGCTCGACCGGGACAGGGAGCTCCTACAATGAGCAGTTCTTC

d_call: TRBD1
v_call: TRBV5-1
j_call: TRBJ1-2
clone_size: NA
cdr3_aa: CASSLIGTDYGYTF
cdr3_nt: TGCGCCAGCAGCTTGATTGGGACAGACTATGGCTACACCTTC

d_call: NA
v_call: TRBV6-5
j_call: TRBJ2-6
clone_size: NA
cdr3_aa: CASRPSGANVLTF
cdr3_nt: TGTGCCAGCAGACCATCTGGGGCCAACGTCCTGACTTTC

d_call: TRBD2
v_call: TRBV2
j_call: TRBJ2-7
clone_size: NA
cdr3_aa: CASSETAREHYEQYF
cdr3_nt: TGTGCCAGCAGTGAGACAGCGCGGGAGCATTACGAGCAGTACTTC

d_call: NA
v_call: TRBV5-1
j_call: TRBJ1-2
clone_size: NA
cdr3_aa: CASSLGQVLGGYTF
cdr3_nt: TGCGCCAGCAGCTTGGGACAGGTCCTTGGGGGCTACACCTTC

d_call: NA
v_call: TRBV28
j_call: TRBJ2-2
clone_size: once
cdr3_aa: CASSLGPHTGELFF
cdr3_nt: TGTGCCAGCAGTTTAGGGCCTCATACCGGGGAGCTGTTTTTT

d_call: NA
v_call: TRBV7-9
j_call: TRBJ1-1
clone_size: NA
cdr3_aa: CASSAGDNTEAFF
cdr3_nt: TGTGCCAGCAGCGCGGGGGATAATACTGAAGCTTTCTTT

d_call: NA
v_call: TRBV28
j_call: TRBJ1-5
clone_size: NA
cdr3_aa: CASFAGGWNQPQHF
cdr3_nt: TGTGCCAGCTTCGCCGGGGGGTGGAATCAGCCCCAGCATTTT

d_call: TRBD2
v_call: TRBV6-4
j_call: TRBJ2-3
clone_size: NA
cdr3_aa: CASSVGLAGPQYF
cdr3_nt: TGTGCCAGCAGTGTCGGGCTAGCGGGACCCCAGTATTTT

d_call: NA
v_call: TRBV27
j_call: TRBJ1-5
clone_size: NA
cdr3_aa: CASSSRQPQHF
cdr3_nt: TGTGCCAGCAGTTCACGTCAGCCCCAGCATTTT

d_call: TRBD2
v_call: TRBV7-2
j_call: TRBJ2-7
clone_size: once
cdr3_aa: CASSLGGGLYEQYF
cdr3_nt: TGTGCCAGCAGCTTAGGGGGAGGGTTGTACGAGCAGTACTTC

d_call: NA
v_call: TRBV7-9
j_call: TRBJ2-4
clone_size: once
cdr3_aa: CASSEEGAKNIQYF
cdr3_nt: TGTGCCAGCAGCGAGGAGGGAGCCAAAAACATTCAGTACTTC